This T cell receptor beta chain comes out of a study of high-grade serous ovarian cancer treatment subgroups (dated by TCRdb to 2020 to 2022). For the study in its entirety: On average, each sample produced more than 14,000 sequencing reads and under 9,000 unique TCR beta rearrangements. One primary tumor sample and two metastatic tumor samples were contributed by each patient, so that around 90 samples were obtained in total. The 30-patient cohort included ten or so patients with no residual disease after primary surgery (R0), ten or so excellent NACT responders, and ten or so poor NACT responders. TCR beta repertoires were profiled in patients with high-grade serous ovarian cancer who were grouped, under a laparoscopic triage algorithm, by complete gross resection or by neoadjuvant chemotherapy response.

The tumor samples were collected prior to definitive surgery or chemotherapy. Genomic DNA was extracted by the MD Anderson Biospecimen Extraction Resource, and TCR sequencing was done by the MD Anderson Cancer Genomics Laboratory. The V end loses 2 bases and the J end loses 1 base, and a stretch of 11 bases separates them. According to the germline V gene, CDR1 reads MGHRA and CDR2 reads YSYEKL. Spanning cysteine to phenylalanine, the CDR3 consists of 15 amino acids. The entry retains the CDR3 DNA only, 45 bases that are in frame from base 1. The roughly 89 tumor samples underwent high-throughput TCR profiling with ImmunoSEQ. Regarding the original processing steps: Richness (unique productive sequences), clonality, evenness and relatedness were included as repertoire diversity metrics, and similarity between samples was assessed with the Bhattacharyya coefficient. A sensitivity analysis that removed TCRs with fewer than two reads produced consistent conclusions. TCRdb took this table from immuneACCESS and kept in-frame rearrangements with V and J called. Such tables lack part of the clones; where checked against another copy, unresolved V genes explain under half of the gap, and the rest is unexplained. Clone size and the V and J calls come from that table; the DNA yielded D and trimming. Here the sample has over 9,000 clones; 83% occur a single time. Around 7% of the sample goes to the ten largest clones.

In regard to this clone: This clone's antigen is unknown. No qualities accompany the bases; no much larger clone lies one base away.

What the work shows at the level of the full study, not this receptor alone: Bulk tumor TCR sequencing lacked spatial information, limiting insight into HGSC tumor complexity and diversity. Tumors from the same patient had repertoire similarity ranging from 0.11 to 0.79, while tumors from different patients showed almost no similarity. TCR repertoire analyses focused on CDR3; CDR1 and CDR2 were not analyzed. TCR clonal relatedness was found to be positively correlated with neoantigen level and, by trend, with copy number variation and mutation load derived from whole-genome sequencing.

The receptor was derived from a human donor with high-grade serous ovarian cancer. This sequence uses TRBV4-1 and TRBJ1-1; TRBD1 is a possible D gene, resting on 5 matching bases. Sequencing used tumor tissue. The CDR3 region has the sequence CASSQLTGENTEAFF. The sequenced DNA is TGCGCCAGCAGCCAACTGACGGGGGAGAACACTGAAGCTTTCTTT.